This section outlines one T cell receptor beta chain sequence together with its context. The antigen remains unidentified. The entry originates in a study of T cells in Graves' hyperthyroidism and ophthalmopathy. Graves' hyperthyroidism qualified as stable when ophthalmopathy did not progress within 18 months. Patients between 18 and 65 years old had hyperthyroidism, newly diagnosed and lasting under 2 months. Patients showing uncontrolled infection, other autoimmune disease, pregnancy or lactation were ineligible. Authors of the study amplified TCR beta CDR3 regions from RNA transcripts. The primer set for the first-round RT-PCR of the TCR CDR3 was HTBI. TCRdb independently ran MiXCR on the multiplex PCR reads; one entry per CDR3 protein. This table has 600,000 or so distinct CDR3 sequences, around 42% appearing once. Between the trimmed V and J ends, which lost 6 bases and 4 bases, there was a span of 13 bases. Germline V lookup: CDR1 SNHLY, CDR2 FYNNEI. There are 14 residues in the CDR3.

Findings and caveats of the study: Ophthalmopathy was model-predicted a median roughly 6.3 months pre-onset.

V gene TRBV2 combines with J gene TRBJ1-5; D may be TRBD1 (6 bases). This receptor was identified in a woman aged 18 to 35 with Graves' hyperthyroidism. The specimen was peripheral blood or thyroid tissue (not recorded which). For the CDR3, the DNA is TGTGCCAGCAGCATCGGGACAATTAATCAGCCCCAGCATTTT. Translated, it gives CASSIGTINQPQHF.